This entry lists 30 T cell receptor beta chains sequenced from one sample in a study of shared T cell receptors in the human thymus. Sequencing was performed with immunoSEQ multiplex PCR; in TCRdb, only in-frame clones are kept and a portion is missing. The sample consists of roughly 560,000 clones, 78% of them appearing once. This same sample was also part of a study on human thymus T cells.

Sequences were obtained from thymocytes. These receptor sequences come from a boy younger than two with a congenital heart defect.

The CDR3 here is CSVDIGQGEHCEQYF. CDR3 DNA: TGCAGCGTTGATATAGGACAGGGGGAACATTGCGAGCAGTACTTC. This chain connects TRBV29-1 to TRBJ2-7; 10 nucleotides align to TRBD1. This CDR3 region has 15 residues. CDR1 is SQVTM and CDR2 is ANQGSEA in the germline V gene. V shed 3 bases, J shed 6 bases, and the junction held 11 bases outside the gene matches.

This sequence joins TRBV10-2 and TRBJ2-3; maybe TRBD1 (7 bases). CDR3 length: 15 residues. Germline CDR1 and CDR2: WSHSY and SAAADI. The ends were cut back, 10 bases at V and 8 bases at J, with 25 bases in the middle. The chain's CDR3 is CATPQGRGDKGTQYF. Here the CDR3 DNA reads TGCGCCACCCCCCAGGGCAGGGGGGACAAAGGTACGCAGTATTTT.

The chain recombines TRBV18 with TRBJ2-1, with 11 bases that match TRBD1. This CDR3 contains 16 residues. Germline CDR1 reads KGHSH; CDR2 reads LQKENI. V shed 6 bases and J 6 bases; nucleotides not matched to a gene: 10. CDR3 coding DNA: TGTGCCAGCTCTCTCGGACAGGGGGCTTCCGGCAATGAGCAGTTCTTC. It specifies CASSLGQGASGNEQFF.

The chain carries TRBV12-5 and TRBJ2-1; D is perhaps TRBD2 (5 bases). The germline gives CDR1 LGHNT, CDR2 FRNRAP. This CDR3 is 16 amino acids long. V dropped 3 bases and J dropped 0 bases, with 12 bases sitting between them. The CDR3 sequence: CASGFAGQSSYNEQFF. The CDR3 coding sequence is TGTGCTAGTGGTTTTGCGGGTCAGAGCTCCTACAATGAGCAGTTCTTC. The full variable domain, its missing parts supplied by reference TRBV12-5 and TRBJ2-1, is DARVTQTPRHKVTEMGQEVTMRCQPILGHNTVFWYRQTMMQGLELLAYFRNRAPLDDSGMPKDRFSAEMPDATLATLKIQPSEPRDSAVYFCASGFAGQSSYNEQFFGPGTRLTVL.

The V gene is TRBV6-6, the J gene TRBJ2-7, with TRBD2 matching over 13 bases. This CDR3 spans 12 amino acids. V trimming: 6 bases; J trimming: 11 bases; junction bases outside the gene matches: 4. Germline assignment: CDR1 MNHNY and CDR2 SVGAGI (reference sequence). The CDR3 here is CASSQGLAGEYF. The CDR3 DNA reads as TGTGCCAGCAGCCAAGGACTAGCGGGGGAGTACTTC.

The genes are TRBV9 and TRBJ2-1; no clear D gene. With 4 bases removed from V and 8 bases from J, the gap between germline ends came to 7 bases. This CDR3 comprises 11 residues. Germline assignment: CDR1 SGDLS and CDR2 YYNGEE. CDR3 DNA: TGTGCCAGCAGCCCCACGGATGAGCAGTTCTTC. It yields the protein CASSPTDEQFF.

The chain has TRBV14 and TRBJ2-2; 14 bases agree with TRBD2. The V and J ends lost 2 bases and 6 bases, in that order; junction bases with no gene match: 14. Germline V CDR1 and CDR2: SGHDN, FVKESK. The CDR3 consists of 20 residues. CDR3: CASSQLNRLAGGKGPGELFF. CDR3 sequence (DNA): TGTGCCAGCAGCCAACTCAACAGACTAGCGGGAGGGAAAGGTCCCGGGGAGCTGTTTTTT.

This chain uses TRBV9 with TRBJ2-5; no firm D call. Germline V lookup: CDR1 SGDLS, CDR2 YYNGEE. The CDR3 consists of 14 residues. V dropped 3 bases and J dropped 1 base, with 10 bases sitting between them. CDR3 nucleotides: TGTGCCAGCAGCGGACAATCCAGCCAAGAGACCCAGTACTTC. This sequence encodes CASSGQSSQETQYF. The whole variable domain, filled in from reference TRBV9 and TRBJ2-5, reads DSGVTQTPKHLITATGQRVTLRCSPRSGDLSVYWYQQSLDQGLQFLIQYYNGEERAKGNILERFSAQQFPDLHSELNLSSLELGDSALYFCASSGQSSQETQYFGPGTRLLVL.

The rearrangement uses TRBV7-8 and TRBJ2-5, with a tentative D call TRBD2 (5 bases). V lost 2 bases to trimming and J lost 9 bases, with 10 bases between them. This CDR3 is 12 amino acids long. The germline V gene encodes CDR1 SGHVS and CDR2 FQNEAQ. The CDR3 reads CASSLRAGAQYF. CDR3 nucleotide sequence: TGTGCCAGCAGCTTAAGGGCCGGGGCCCAGTACTTC.

DNA for the CDR3: TGTGCCACCAGCAGGGACAGGGTGTCCTACGAGCAGTACTTC. Translation: CATSRDRVSYEQYF. The chain is built from TRBV15 and TRBJ2-7, with 8 bases identical to TRBD1. The trim removed 3 bases at V and 1 base at J, leaving 2 bases unmatched. Germline loops: CDR1 LNHNV, CDR2 YYDKDF (reference sequence). The CDR3 is 14 residues long.

The chain links TRBV9 to TRBJ2-3; a possible D gene is TRBD2 (6 bases). The CDR3 is 15 residues long. The V and J ends lost 0 bases and 4 bases respectively, with 12 bases between them. Germline V gene data show CDR1 as SGDLS and CDR2 as YYNGEE. The CDR3 DNA reads TGTGCCAGCAGCGTAGAGAGGGGAGGAGCAGATACGCAGTATTTT. Translating gives CASSVERGGADTQYF.

V is TRBV2 and J is TRBJ2-1, with 7 bases lining up with TRBD2. The germline CDR1 and CDR2 sequences are SNHLY and FYNNEI. This CDR3 spans 13 amino acids. With V trimmed by 4 bases and J by 7 bases, 4 bases remained unmatched. The CDR3: CASSVASGNEQFF. CDR3 sequence (DNA): TGTGCCAGCAGTGTAGCTAGCGGAAATGAGCAGTTCTTC.

This chain uses TRBV6-5 with TRBJ2-7; D perhaps matches TRBD1 (6 bases). V was clipped by 5 bases and J by 7 bases, with 18 bases between them. The CDR3 runs to 14 residues. Germline CDR1 reads MNHEY; CDR2 reads SVGAGI. CDR3 DNA: TGTGCCAGCAGTCCCCCGGGACACCCTCGGGAGCAGTACTTC. It yields the protein CASSPPGHPREQYF.

The chain employs TRBV6-9 and TRBJ1-2; 9 nucleotides agree with TRBD1. The CDR3 consists of 18 residues. Germline values: CDR1 MNHGY, CDR2 SVAAGI. V was pared by 2 bases and J by 2 bases, with 12 bases of the junction left unmatched. The DNA for the CDR3 is TGTGCCAGCAGTTATCCAAGGACAGGGGCGCGTCCCAACTATGGCTACACCTTC. This codes for CASSYPRTGARPNYGYTF.

Worth noting for this clone: The sample holds other DNA sequences that translate to the same CDR3. CDR3 DNA: TGTGCCAGTAGTACCAGCGGGAGGGCCGACGAGCAGTACTTC. Protein sequence: CASSTSGRADEQYF. V gene TRBV19 combines with J gene TRBJ2-7; 10 bases line up with TRBD2. Germline-derived CDR1 and CDR2 are LNHDA and SQIVND (reference sequence). The CDR3 consists of 14 residues. V trimming: 4 bases; J trimming: 5 bases; junction bases outside the gene matches: 5. The full variable domain, in which reference TRBV19 and TRBJ2-7 provide the parts outside the CDR3, is DGGITQSPKYLFRKEGQNVTLSCEQNLNHDAMYWYRQDPGQGLRLIYYSQIVNDFQKGDIAEGYSVSREKKESFPLTVTSAQKNPTAFYLCASSTSGRADEQYFGPGTRLTVT.

This clone was seen a handful of times. The chain is built from TRBV28 and TRBJ1-2; D possibly corresponds to TRBD1 (6 bases). V gave up 9 bases and J gave up 3 bases, with 20 bases separating them. This CDR3 is built from 15 residues. The germline V gene has CDR1 MDHEN and CDR2 SYDVKM. CDR3 region: CASKGGGRGDYGYTF. CDR3 DNA: TGTGCCAGTAAGGGCGGGGGCAGGGGCGACTATGGCTACACCTTC.

This clone has only a few counts. The chain links TRBV14 to TRBJ2-1; D gene uncertain. CDR3 size: 13 residues. Per germline, CDR1 SGHDN and CDR2 FVKESK. Trimming left V 0 bases short and J 4 bases short, with 4 bases between. The CDR3 sequence: CASSQERYNEQFF. For the CDR3, the DNA is TGTGCCAGCAGCCAAGAGAGGTACAATGAGCAGTTCTTC. Full variable domain (rest looked up from reference TRBV14 and TRBJ2-1): EAGVTQFPSHSVIEKGQTVTLRCDPISGHDNLYWYRRVMGKEIKFLLHFVKESKQDESGMPNNRFLAERTGGTYSTLKVQPAELEDSGVYFCASSQERYNEQFFGPGTRLTVL.

The V call is TRBV9, the J call TRBJ2-1; D perhaps matches TRBD2 (5 bases). Per germline, CDR1 SGDLS and CDR2 YYNGEE. There are 13 residues in the CDR3. The V and J ends lost 0 bases and 5 bases respectively, with 6 bases between them. CDR3 amino acids: CASSVAADNEQFF. The CDR3 nucleotides read TGTGCCAGCAGCGTAGCAGCGGACAATGAGCAGTTCTTC.

V and J are TRBV2 and TRBJ1-2; 9 bases align to TRBD1. Germline CDR1 SNHLY, CDR2 FYNNEI. V shed 5 bases and J 8 bases; nucleotides not matched to a gene: 6. There are 13 residues in the CDR3. DNA for the CDR3: TGTGCCAGCAGTACAGGGGGCAAGGGGGGCTACACCTTC. It specifies CASSTGGKGGYTF.

J is TRBJ1-2 and V is TRBV7-8; D perhaps matches TRBD1 (6 bases). This CDR3 has 13 amino acids. Trimming stripped 2 bases from V and 8 bases from J, with 12 bases between. Germline CDR1 reads SGHVS; CDR2 reads FQNEAQ. CDR3 nucleotide sequence: TGTGCCAGCAGCTTACCACACGACAGGGGCTACACCTTC. Protein sequence: CASSLPHDRGYTF.

The chain carries TRBV9 and TRBJ2-7, with 7 bases matching TRBD2. This CDR3 spans 14 amino acids. The V gene end was trimmed by 5 bases and the J gene end by 5 bases; junction bases not matched to a gene: 10. Germline-derived CDR1 and CDR2 are SGDLS and YYNGEE. DNA of the CDR3: TGTGCCAGCAGTTGGGGGGAGGGCCGGGACGAGCAGTACTTC. Its protein is CASSWGEGRDEQYF.

The rearrangement uses TRBV11-2 and TRBJ1-3; no firm D call. Trimming pared 5 bases from V and 0 bases from J, leaving 17 bases between. This CDR3 region has 17 residues. Looked up from germline, CDR1 is SGHAT and CDR2 is FQNNGV. CDR3 in amino acids: CASSPQLKPSSGNTIYF. In DNA form, the CDR3 reads TGTGCCAGCAGCCCGCAGTTGAAACCAAGCTCTGGAAACACCATATATTTT.

The gene calls are TRBV29-1 and TRBJ2-5; 12 bases fit TRBD2. CDR3 length: 13 residues. V lost 6 bases, J lost 5 bases, and 4 bases stayed unmatched. Germline V gene sequence: CDR1 SQVTM, CDR2 ANQGSEA. CDR3 loop: CSVRTSGNETQYF. CDR3 nucleotide sequence: TGCAGCGTACGGACTAGCGGGAATGAGACCCAGTACTTC.

In its sample, this clone was seen a few times. The chain combines TRBV14 with TRBJ1-3; TRBD1 matches at 7 bases. The V gene end was trimmed by 5 bases and the J gene end by 1 base; junction bases not matched to a gene: 8. The V gene's germline CDR1 is SGHDN and CDR2 FVKESK. The CDR3 contains 16 residues. CDR3 coding DNA: TGTGCCAGCAGCACGCGCCTGGGACAGTCTGGAAACACCATATATTTT. Protein: CASSTRLGQSGNTIYF.

This chain connects TRBV4-3 to TRBJ2-6; unclear D gene. This CDR3 is 15 amino acids long. V lost 1 base and J lost 2, with 6 bases in between. Looked up from germline, CDR1 is LGHNA and CDR2 is YSLEER. The CDR3 loop reads CASSQAPTGANVLTF. The DNA of the CDR3 is TGCGCCAGCAGCCAAGCCCCAACTGGGGCCAACGTCCTGACTTTC.

Only a few counts were recorded for this clone. This chain connects TRBV5-4 to TRBJ2-7; TRBD1 matches at 7 bases. Germline loops: CDR1 SGHNT, CDR2 YYREEE (reference sequence). After removal of 4 bases from V and 4 bases from J, the junction contained 2 bases not matched to a gene. This CDR3 is built from 12 residues. The CDR3 DNA reads TGTGCCAGCAGCGGCAGGGGGTACGAGCAGTACTTC. Translating it yields CASSGRGYEQYF.

The table lists this clone with a few counts. The J gene is TRBJ2-5, the V gene TRBV30, with 12 bases identical to TRBD2. The CDR3 runs 17 residues. Unmatched junction bases numbered 8, after V lost 3 bases and J lost 0 bases. CDR1 GTSNPN and CDR2 SVGIG come from the germline V gene (reference sequence). CDR3 sequence: CAWSLRLAGENQETQYF. CDR3 coding DNA: TGTGCCTGGAGCCTCCGACTAGCGGGAGAGAACCAAGAGACCCAGTACTTC.

The gene calls are TRBV7-2 and TRBJ2-7; D remains unclear. V was cut by 1 base and J by 3 bases, with 13 bases left in between. The CDR3 spans 15 residues. Germline V gene lookup returns CDR1 SGHTA and CDR2 FQGNSA. As DNA, the CDR3 is TGTGCCAGCAGCTTAGTTGGAGCGACGAACTACGAGCAGTACTTC. Protein product: CASSLVGATNYEQYF. The whole variable domain, filled in from reference TRBV7-2 and TRBJ2-7, reads GAGVSQSPSNKVTEKGKDVELRCDPISGHTALYWYRQSLGQGLEFLIYFQGNSAPDKSGLPSDRFSAERTGGSVSTLTIQRTQQEDSAVYLCASSLVGATNYEQYFGPGTRLTVT.

This clone turned up a few times. The chain combines TRBV2 with TRBJ2-1; a weak D match, TRBD1 (5 bases). There are 11 residues in the CDR3. The V end lost 7 bases, the J end lost 6 bases, and 7 bases lay between the germline ends. Germline V gene lookup returns CDR1 SNHLY and CDR2 FYNNEI. This CDR3 is CASKGPNEQFF. In DNA form, the CDR3 reads TGTGCCAGCAAGGGGCCCAATGAGCAGTTCTTC.

CDR3 in amino acids: CASSYLRDRVLNSPLHF. The DNA for the CDR3 is TGTGCCAGCAGTTACCTCCGGGACAGGGTTCTTAATTCACCCCTCCACTTT. This chain joins TRBV27 and TRBJ1-6, with TRBD1 matching over 9 bases. CDR3 length: 17 amino acids. Germline assignment: CDR1 MNHEY and CDR2 SMNVEV (reference sequence). Losses at the gene ends were 4 bases for V and 6 bases for J; bases not matched to a gene: 10.